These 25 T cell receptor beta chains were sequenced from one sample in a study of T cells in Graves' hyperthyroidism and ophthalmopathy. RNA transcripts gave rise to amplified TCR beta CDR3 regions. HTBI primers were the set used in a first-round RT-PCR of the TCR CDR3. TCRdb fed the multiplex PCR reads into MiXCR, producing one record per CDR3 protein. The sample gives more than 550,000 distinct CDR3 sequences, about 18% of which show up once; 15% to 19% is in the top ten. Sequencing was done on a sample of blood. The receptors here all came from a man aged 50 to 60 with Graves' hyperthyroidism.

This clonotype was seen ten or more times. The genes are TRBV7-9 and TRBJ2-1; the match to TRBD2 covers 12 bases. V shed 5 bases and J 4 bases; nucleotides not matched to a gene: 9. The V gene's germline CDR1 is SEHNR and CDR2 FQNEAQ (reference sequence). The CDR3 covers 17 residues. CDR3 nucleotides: TGTGCCAGCAGCCTAGGGGTCGGGACTAGCGGGTACAATGAGCAGTTCTTC. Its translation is CASSLGVGTSGYNEQFF.

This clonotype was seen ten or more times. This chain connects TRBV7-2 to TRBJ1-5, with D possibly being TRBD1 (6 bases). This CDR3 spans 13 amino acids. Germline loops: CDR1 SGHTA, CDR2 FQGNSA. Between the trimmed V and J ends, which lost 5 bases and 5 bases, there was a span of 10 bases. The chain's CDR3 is CASSVQGDQPQHF. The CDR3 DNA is TGTGCCAGCAGCGTACAGGGAGATCAGCCCCAGCATTTT.

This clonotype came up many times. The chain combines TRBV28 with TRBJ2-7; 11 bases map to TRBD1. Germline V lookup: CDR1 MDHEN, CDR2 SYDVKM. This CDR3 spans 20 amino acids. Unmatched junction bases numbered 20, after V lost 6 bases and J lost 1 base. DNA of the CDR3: TGTGCCAGCAGCTGGACAGGGGGCCGCATGGTAGCGGCAGCTTCCTACGAGCAGTACTTC. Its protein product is CASSWTGGRMVAAASYEQYF.

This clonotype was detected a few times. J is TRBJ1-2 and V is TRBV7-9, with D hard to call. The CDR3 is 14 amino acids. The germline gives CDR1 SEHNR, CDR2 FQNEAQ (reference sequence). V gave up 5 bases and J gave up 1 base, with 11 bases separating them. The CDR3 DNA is TGTGCCAGCAGCCCCCTAGTGGATAACTATGGCTACACCTTC. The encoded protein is CASSPLVDNYGYTF.

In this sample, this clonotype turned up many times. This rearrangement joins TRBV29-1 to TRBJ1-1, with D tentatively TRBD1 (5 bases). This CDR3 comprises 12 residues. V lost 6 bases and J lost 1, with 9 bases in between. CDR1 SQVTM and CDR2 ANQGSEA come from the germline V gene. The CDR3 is CSVRDQNTEAFF. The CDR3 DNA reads TGCAGCGTCCGGGACCAGAACACTGAAGCTTTCTTT.

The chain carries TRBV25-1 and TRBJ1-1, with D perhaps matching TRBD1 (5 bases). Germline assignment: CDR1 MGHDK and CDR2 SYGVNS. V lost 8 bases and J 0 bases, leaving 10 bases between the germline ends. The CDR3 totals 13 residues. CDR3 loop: CASQTAMNTEAFF. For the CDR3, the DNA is TGTGCCAGCCAGACAGCAATGAACACTGAAGCTTTCTTT.

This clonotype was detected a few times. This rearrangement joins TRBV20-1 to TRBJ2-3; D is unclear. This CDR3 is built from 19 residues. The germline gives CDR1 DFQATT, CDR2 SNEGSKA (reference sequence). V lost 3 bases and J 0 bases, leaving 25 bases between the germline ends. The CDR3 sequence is CSASDSALAVEASTDTQYF. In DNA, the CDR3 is TGCAGTGCTAGCGACTCAGCTCTTGCAGTAGAGGCGAGCACAGATACGCAGTATTTT.

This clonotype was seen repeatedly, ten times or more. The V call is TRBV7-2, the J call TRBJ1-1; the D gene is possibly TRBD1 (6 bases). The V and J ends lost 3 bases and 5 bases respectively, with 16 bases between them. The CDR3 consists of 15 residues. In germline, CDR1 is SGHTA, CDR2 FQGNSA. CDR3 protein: CASSLSAGVRTEAFF. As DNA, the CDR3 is TGTGCCAGCAGCTTGTCGGCAGGGGTGAGGACTGAAGCTTTCTTT.

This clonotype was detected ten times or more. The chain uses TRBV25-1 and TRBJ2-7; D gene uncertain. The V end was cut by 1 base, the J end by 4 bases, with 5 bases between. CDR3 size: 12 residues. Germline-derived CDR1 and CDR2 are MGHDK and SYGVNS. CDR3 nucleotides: TGTGCCAGCAGTGAATTTTGGTACGAGCAGTACTTC. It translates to CASSEFWYEQYF.

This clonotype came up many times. The CDR3, as DNA: TGTGCCAGCACGGCTAGCGAGACCCCGGCTTACGAGCAGTACTTC. Translating gives CASTASETPAYEQYF. This chain uses TRBV7-9 with TRBJ2-7; D possibly corresponds to TRBD2 (6 bases). With 7 bases removed from V and 4 bases from J, the gap between germline ends came to 20 bases. The germline V gene has CDR1 SEHNR and CDR2 FQNEAQ (reference sequence). The length of the CDR3 is 15 residues.

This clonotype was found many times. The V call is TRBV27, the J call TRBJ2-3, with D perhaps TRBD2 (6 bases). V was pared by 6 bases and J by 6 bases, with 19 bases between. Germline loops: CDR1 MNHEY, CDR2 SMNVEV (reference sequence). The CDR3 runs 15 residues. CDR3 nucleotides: TGTGCCAGCAGAATTAGCGGCCTAGGCTGGGATACGCAGTATTTT. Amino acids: CASRISGLGWDTQYF.

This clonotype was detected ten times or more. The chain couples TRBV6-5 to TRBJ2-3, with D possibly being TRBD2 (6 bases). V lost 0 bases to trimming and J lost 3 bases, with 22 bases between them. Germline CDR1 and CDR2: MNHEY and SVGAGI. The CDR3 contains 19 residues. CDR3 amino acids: CASSYSRVVAEGKTDTQYF. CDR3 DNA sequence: TGTGCCAGCAGTTACTCCCGTGTGGTAGCGGAAGGGAAGACAGATACGCAGTATTTT.

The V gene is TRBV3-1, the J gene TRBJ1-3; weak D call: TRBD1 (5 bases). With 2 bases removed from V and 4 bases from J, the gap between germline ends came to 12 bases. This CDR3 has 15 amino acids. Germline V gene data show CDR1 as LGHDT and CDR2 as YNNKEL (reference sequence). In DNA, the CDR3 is TGTGCCAGCAGCCAAATGGGGCACCTCGGAAACACCATATATTTT. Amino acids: CASSQMGHLGNTIYF.

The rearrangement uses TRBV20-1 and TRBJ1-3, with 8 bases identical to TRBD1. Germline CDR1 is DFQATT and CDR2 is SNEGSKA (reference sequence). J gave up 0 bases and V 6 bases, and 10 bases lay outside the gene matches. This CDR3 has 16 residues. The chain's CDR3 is CSASFGQGSSGNTIYF. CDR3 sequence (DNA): TGCAGTGCCTCTTTTGGACAGGGATCCTCTGGAAACACCATATATTTT.

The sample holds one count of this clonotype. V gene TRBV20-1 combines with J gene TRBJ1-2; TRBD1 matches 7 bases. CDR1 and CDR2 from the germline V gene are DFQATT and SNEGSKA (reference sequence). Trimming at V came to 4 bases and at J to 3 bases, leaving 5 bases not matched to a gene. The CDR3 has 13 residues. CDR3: CSATRQGDYGYTF. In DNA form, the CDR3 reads TGCAGTGCTACACGACAGGGTGACTATGGCTACACCTTC.

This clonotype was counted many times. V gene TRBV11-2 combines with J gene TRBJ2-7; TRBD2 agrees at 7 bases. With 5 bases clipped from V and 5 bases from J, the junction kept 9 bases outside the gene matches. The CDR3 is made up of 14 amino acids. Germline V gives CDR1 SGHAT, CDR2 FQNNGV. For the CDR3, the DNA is TGTGCCAGCAGCCCCCTGGGAGGGAAGCACGAGCAGTACTTC. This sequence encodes CASSPLGGKHEQYF.

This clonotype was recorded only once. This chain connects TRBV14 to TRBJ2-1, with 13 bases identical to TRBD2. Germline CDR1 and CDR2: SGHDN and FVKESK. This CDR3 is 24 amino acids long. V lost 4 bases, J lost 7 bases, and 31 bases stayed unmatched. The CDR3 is CASSPGPFRDSQKIQTSGGNEQFF. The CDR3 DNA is TGTGCCAGCAGCCCAGGCCCATTCCGGGACAGCCAAAAAATTCAGACTAGCGGGGGGAATGAGCAGTTCTTC.

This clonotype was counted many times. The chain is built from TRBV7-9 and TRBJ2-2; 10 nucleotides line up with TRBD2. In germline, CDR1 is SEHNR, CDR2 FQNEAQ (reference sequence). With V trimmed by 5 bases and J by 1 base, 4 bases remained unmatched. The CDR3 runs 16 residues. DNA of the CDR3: TGTGCCAGCAGCCCCGGACTAGCGGTGAACACCGGGGAGCTGTTTTTT. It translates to CASSPGLAVNTGELFF.

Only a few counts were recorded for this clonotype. The CDR3 sequence: CASSSPGQGGEKLFF. The CDR3 DNA follows: TGTGCCAGCAGCTCGCCGGGACAGGGAGGTGAAAAACTGTTTTTT. The genes are TRBV5-4 and TRBJ1-4, with TRBD1 identical over 9 bases. Germline-derived CDR1 and CDR2 are SGHNT and YYREEE (reference sequence). The CDR3 spans 15 residues. V shed 3 bases, J shed 7 bases, and the junction held 7 bases outside the gene matches. Based on the CDR3 plus reference TRBV5-4 and TRBJ1-4, the full variable domain is ETGVTQSPTHLIKTRGQQVTLRCSSQSGHNTVSWYQQALGQGPQFIFQYYREEENGRGNFPPRFSGLQFPNYSSELNVNALELDDSALYLCASSSPGQGGEKLFFGSGTQLSVL.

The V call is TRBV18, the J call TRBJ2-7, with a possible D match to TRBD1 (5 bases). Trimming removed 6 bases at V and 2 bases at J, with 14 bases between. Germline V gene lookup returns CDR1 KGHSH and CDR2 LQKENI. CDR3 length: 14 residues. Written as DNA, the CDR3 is TGTGCCAGCTCGACAGCGAGGTGGACCTACGAGCAGTACTTC. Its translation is CASSTARWTYEQYF.

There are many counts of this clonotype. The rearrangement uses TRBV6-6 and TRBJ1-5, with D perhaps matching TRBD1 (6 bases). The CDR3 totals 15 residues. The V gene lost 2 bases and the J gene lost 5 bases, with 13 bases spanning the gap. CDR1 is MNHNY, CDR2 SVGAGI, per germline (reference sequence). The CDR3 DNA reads TGTGCCAGCAGTTACCGCTGGGGGGCTGATCAGCCCCAGCATTTT. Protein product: CASSYRWGADQPQHF.

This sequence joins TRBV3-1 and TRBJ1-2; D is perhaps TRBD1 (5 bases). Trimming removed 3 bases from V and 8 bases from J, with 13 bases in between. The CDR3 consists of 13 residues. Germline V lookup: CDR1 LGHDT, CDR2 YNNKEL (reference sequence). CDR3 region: CASSHAGVFGYTF. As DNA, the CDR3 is TGTGCCAGCAGCCACGCGGGGGTCTTCGGCTACACCTTC. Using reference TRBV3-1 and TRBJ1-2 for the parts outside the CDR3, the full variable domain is DTAVSQTPKYLVTQMGNDKSIKCEQNLGHDTMYWYKQDSKKFLKIMFSYNNKELIINETVPNRFSPKSPDKAHLNLHINSLELGDSAVYFCASSHAGVFGYTFGSGTRLTVV.

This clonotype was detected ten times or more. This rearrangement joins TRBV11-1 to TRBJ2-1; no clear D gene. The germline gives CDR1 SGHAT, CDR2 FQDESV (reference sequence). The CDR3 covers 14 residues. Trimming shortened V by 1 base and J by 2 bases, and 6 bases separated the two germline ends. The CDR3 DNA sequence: TGTGCCAGCAGCTTAGACTCGACCTACAATGAGCAGTTCTTC. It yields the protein CASSLDSTYNEQFF.

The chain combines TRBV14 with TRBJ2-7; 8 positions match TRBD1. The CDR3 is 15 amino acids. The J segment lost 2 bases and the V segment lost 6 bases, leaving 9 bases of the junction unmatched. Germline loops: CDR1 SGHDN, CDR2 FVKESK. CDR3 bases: TGTGCCAGCAGACCCGGACAGGGAAAAGCCTACGAGCAGTACTTC. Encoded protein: CASRPGQGKAYEQYF.

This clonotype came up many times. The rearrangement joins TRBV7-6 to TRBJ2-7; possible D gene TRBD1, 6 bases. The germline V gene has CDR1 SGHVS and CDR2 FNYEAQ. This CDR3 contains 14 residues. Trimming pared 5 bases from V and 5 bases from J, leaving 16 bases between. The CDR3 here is CASSNRDTLHEQYF. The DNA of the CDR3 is TGTGCCAGCAGCAACCGGGACACTCTCCACGAGCAGTACTTC. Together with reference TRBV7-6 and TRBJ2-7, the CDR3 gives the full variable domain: GAGVSQSPRYKVTKRGQDVALRCDPISGHVSLYWYRQALGQGPEFLTYFNYEAQQDKSGLPNDRFSAERPEGSISTLTIQRTEQRDSAMYRCASSNRDTLHEQYFGPGTRLTVT.